These T cell receptor beta chains were read from a single sample in a study of response to subunit inactivated influenza vaccine. TCRdb used MiXCR to reprocess the RT-PCR reads, holding one entry per CDR3 protein. The table lists about 540,000 distinct CDR3 sequences, roughly 25% of them singletons. This sample also belongs to another study, concerning T cells expressing NK-cell markers.

Sequences were derived from CD4+ T cells sorted from PBMCs, sampled 11 to 12 days after vaccination. All receptors come from a man aged 50 to 60 who received an inactivated influenza vaccine. Both conserved end residues are part of each CDR3. The D gene is left open where the match is weak. Only some rows state a clone size, as once, few, many or a class for expanded clones.

d_call | j_call | v_call | clone_size | cdr3_aa | cdr3_nt
- | TRBJ2-5 | TRBV15 | few | CATSGGEETQYF | TGTGCCACCAGCGGAGGAGAAGAGACCCAGTACTTC
TRBD2 | TRBJ2-5 | TRBV7-3 | few | CASSTGTSGAQYF | TGTGCCAGTTCCACGGGTACTAGCGGGGCCCAGTACTTC
- | TRBJ2-3 | TRBV23-1 | - | CASSQWERSIGTDTQYF | TGCGCCAGCAGTCAATGGGAGCGGTCGATTGGTACAGATACGCAGTATTTT
- | TRBJ1-1 | TRBV10-3 | - | CAIGDRSAVNTEAFF | TGTGCCATCGGGGATAGGAGCGCCGTGAACACTGAAGCTTTCTTT
TRBD2 | TRBJ2-1 | TRBV5-1 | few | CASSGRTSGFYNEQFF | TGCGCCAGCAGCGGCCGGACTAGCGGTTTCTACAATGAGCAGTTCTTC
TRBD1 | TRBJ1-1 | TRBV7-2 | few | CASSLALPGQGANTEAFF | TGTGCCAGCAGCTTAGCATTACCGGGACAGGGGGCGAACACTGAAGCTTTCTTT
TRBD2 | TRBJ2-1 | TRBV6-1 | once | CASSEALAGAVGLGNEQFF | TGTGCCAGCAGTGAAGCGTTGGCGGGGGCCGTGGGACTAGGCAATGAGCAGTTCTTC
- | TRBJ1-5 | TRBV29-1 | - | CSVAHSAEAGQHF | TGCAGCGTTGCCCACAGCGCGGAGGCGGGCCAGCATTTT
- | TRBJ2-7 | TRBV30 | - | CAWSVLSPGNEQYF | TGTGCCTGGAGTGTACTATCCCCAGGGAACGAGCAGTACTTC
TRBD2 | TRBJ2-2 | TRBV7-8 | few | CASSWALAGRETGELFF | TGTGCCAGCAGCTGGGCGCTAGCGGGGCGAGAGACCGGGGAGCTGTTTTTT
- | TRBJ2-5 | TRBV4-2 | - | CASSQEVGGQETQYF | TGTGCCAGCAGCCAAGAAGTTGGGGGCCAAGAGACCCAGTACTTC
- | TRBJ1-5 | TRBV28 | few | CASSLDIQPQHF | TGTGCCAGCAGTTTGGACATTCAGCCCCAGCATTTT
- | TRBJ1-3 | TRBV28 | few | CASSLLGTSSGNTIYF | TGTGCCAGCAGTTTATTAGGGACCAGCTCTGGAAACACCATATATTTT
- | TRBJ1-1 | TRBV4-3 | - | CASSLQGGSEAFF | TGCGCCAGCAGCCTCCAAGGGGGATCTGAAGCTTTCTTT
- | TRBJ2-3 | TRBV9 | many | CASSVAHSGDTQYF | TGTGCCAGCAGCGTAGCTCACAGTGGGGATACGCAGTATTTT
TRBD1 | TRBJ1-2 | TRBV20-1 | - | CSARGGTANLYGYTF | TGCAGTGCTAGAGGTGGGACAGCCAACCTCTATGGCTACACCTTC
- | TRBJ2-2 | TRBV20-1 | few | CSVQGPDTGELFF | TGCAGTGTCCAGGGTCCGGACACCGGGGAGCTGTTTTTT
- | TRBJ2-6 | TRBV7-2 | few | CASSQSGSGANVLTF | TGTGCCAGCAGCCAAAGCGGATCTGGGGCCAACGTCCTGACTTTC
- | TRBJ2-1 | TRBV2 | - | CASSGGRKSSYNEQFF | TGTGCCAGCAGTGGGGGTAGGAAAAGCTCCTACAATGAGCAGTTCTTC
- | TRBJ2-7 | TRBV30 | few | CARLEVREFYF | TGTGCCCGCTTGGAAGTGAGGGAGTTCTACTTC
- | TRBJ2-5 | TRBV2 | many | CASKAGGETQYF | TGTGCCAGCAAAGCCGGCGGGGAGACCCAGTACTTC
- | TRBJ2-7 | TRBV29-1 | - | CSVGQPNREQYF | TGCAGCGTTGGACAGCCCAACCGGGAGCAGTACTTC
TRBD1 | TRBJ2-7 | TRBV27 | few | CASRLGQVSSYEQYF | TGTGCCAGCAGATTAGGACAGGTGAGCTCCTACGAGCAGTACTTC
TRBD2 | TRBJ2-5 | TRBV29-1 | - | CSVPGLAGETQYF | TGCAGCGTCCCGGGACTAGCGGGAGAGACCCAGTACTTC
- | TRBJ2-3 | TRBV7-3 | few | CASRHTPRELRGADTQYF | TGTGCCAGCAGGCATACCCCCCGAGAGCTTAGGGGGGCAGATACGCAGTATTTT
- | TRBJ2-2 | TRBV10-3 | - | CAISAQKNTGELFF | TGTGCCATCAGTGCGCAAAAGAACACCGGGGAGCTGTTTTTT
- | TRBJ1-6 | TRBV20-1 | few | CSAGATGNSPLHF | TGCAGTGCTGGCGCGACTGGTAATTCACCCCTCCACTTT
- | TRBJ1-1 | TRBV6-1 | - | CASSETGMNTEAFF | TGTGCCAGCAGTGAGACAGGCATGAACACTGAAGCTTTCTTT
TRBD2 | TRBJ2-1 | TRBV19 | - | CASSIGTSRDEQFF | TGTGCCAGTAGTATAGGGACTAGCCGCGATGAGCAGTTCTTC
TRBD2 | TRBJ2-2 | TRBV6-2/TRBV6-3 | few | CASSYRLAGVVAGELFF | TGTGCCAGCAGTTACAGACTAGCGGGAGTGGTCGCCGGGGAGCTGTTTTTT
- | TRBJ1-6 | TRBV5-1 | few | CASSLEWSAKDSPLHF | TGCGCCAGCAGCTTGGAATGGTCCGCGAAAGATTCACCCCTCCACTTT
- | TRBJ1-6 | TRBV20-1 | - | CSAMGEGSPLHF | TGCAGTGCTATGGGGGAGGGTTCACCCCTCCACTTT
- | TRBJ2-3 | TRBV24-1 | - | CATSGRDRGLDVDTQYF | TGTGCCACCAGTGGTCGGGACAGAGGACTAGATGTGGATACGCAGTATTTT
TRBD1 | TRBJ1-5 | TRBV15 | few | CATSGQDNQPQHF | TGTGCCACCTCGGGACAGGACAATCAGCCCCAGCATTTT
- | TRBJ1-5 | TRBV12-3/TRBV12-4 | - | CASSLGTGYQPQHF | TGTGCCAGCAGTTTAGGGACGGGCTATCAGCCCCAGCATTTT
- | TRBJ2-6 | TRBV12-3/TRBV12-4 | - | CASIGGVGLTF | TGTGCCAGCATCGGGGGAGTGGGCCTGACTTTC
- | TRBJ2-7 | TRBV29-1 | many | CSVEDPEDEQYF | TGCAGCGTTGAAGATCCGGAGGACGAGCAGTACTTC